This TCR beta chain stems from a study of a mutant IDH1 vaccine in newly diagnosed glioma. For the study at large: Radiotherapy alone preceded vaccination by 4-6 weeks; alternatively, vaccination started with temozolomide cycles. An approximately 60% male, 37.5% female split and a mean age of about 40 years characterized treated patients.

Time point: week 23, last vaccination. What each vaccine dose contained was 300 ug of mutant IDH1 20-mer peptide, accompanied by topical imiquimod. Measured with immunoSEQ multiplex PCR; TCRdb has only the in-frame clones, and not every one. The sample carries roughly 50,000 clones, 80% to 85% recorded once. A word on this clone: Its antigen is not known.

Study outcomes and limitations: Any relationship between pseudoprogression and changes in top peripheral T cell clonotypes seemed absent.

This CDR3 has 18 amino acids. The ends lost 0 bases at V and 6 bases at J; junction bases unmatched: 12. Per the germline V gene, CDR1 is SGHRS and CDR2 is YFSETQ. This receptor was taken from a woman in her 40s with glioma. Some clones in this sample may be carry-over from other donors' samples. The sample here was PBMCs, taken from a glioma patient whose treatment included an IDH1 peptide vaccine. The chain links TRBV5-1 to TRBJ2-3, with TRBD2 matching 11 bases. The CDR3 loop is CASSLGTSGGPIPDTQYF. For the CDR3, the DNA is TGCGCCAGCAGCTTGGGTACTAGCGGGGGTCCCATTCCGGATACGCAGTATTTT.